The present T cell receptor (beta chain) was sequenced within a study of siplizumab effects on memory and regulatory T cells. Sequencing was performed with immunoSEQ multiplex PCR; in TCRdb, only in-frame clones are kept and a portion is missing. The table has 20,000 or so clones, about 40% seen once. The CDR3 consists of 13 residues. V shed 8 bases, J shed 5 bases, and the junction held 6 bases outside the gene matches. CDR1 and CDR2 from the germline V gene are SNHLY and FYNNEI. With respect to this clone: Its specificity is not known.

For less than seven days at 37°C, the mixed lymphocyte reaction cells were kept in coculture. The V call is TRBV2, the J call TRBJ1-2; TRBD1 agrees at 9 bases. The TCR comes from a human donor in good health; the cells came from an allogeneic mixed lymphocyte reaction. Some clones in this sample may be carry-over from other donors' samples. The sample taken for sequencing was CFSE-low (dividing) CD4+ T cells sorted from an allogeneic mixed lymphocyte reaction. CDR3 bases: TGTGCCAGCCTACGGACAGGGGAGTATGGCTACACCTTC. Residues: CASLRTGEYGYTF. Variable domain in full (rest from reference TRBV2 and TRBJ1-2): EPEVTQTPSHQVTQMGQEVILRCVPISNHLYFYWYRQILGQKVEFLVSFYNNEISEKSEIFDDQFSVERPDGSNFTLKIRSTKLEDSAMYFCASLRTGEYGYTFGSGTRLTVV.